By proportion, the clone carrying this TCR beta chain is medium-sized (0.01 to 0.1%). This CDR3 has 14 residues. V gave up 0 bases and J gave up 5 bases, with 10 bases separating them. Germline assignment: CDR1 PRHDT and CDR2 FYEKMQ (reference sequence). Those who participated ranged in age from roughly 18 to 90 years and resided in 20 to 30 US areas. Cohort allocation depended upon clinical history that participants reported. This entry belongs to a study of blood T cell repertoires in COVID-19. Study background: PBMCs, B-cell-depleted T cells, or T cells were the source of the cDNA or gDNA that made up the material.

Using immunoSEQ multiplex PCR, the repertoire was profiled, and TCRdb retains in-frame clones only, with some absent. The data contain 150,000 to 200,000 clones, 80% to 90% of them singletons. The sequence derives from a woman younger than 35 who had recovered from COVID-19. The sample comprised PBMCs or T cells enriched from blood (not recorded which). V gene TRBV13 combines with J gene TRBJ1-1; weak D call: TRBD1 (5 bases). The CDR3: CASSLGFGGTEAFF. The CDR3 DNA is TGTGCCAGCAGCTTAGGGTTTGGGGGGACTGAAGCTTTCTTT.